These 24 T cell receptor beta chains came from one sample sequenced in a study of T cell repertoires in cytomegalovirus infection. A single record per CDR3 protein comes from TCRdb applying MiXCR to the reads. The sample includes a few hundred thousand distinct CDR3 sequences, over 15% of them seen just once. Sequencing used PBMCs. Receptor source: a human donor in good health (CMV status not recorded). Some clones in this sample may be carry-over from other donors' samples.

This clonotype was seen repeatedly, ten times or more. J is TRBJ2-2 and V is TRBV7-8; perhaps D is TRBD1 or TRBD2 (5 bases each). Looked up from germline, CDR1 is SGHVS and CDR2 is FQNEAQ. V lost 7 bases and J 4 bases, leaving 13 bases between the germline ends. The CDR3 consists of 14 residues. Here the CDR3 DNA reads TGTGCCAGCACCCGGGACGGAACCACCGGGGAGCTGTTTTTT. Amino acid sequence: CASTRDGTTGELFF.

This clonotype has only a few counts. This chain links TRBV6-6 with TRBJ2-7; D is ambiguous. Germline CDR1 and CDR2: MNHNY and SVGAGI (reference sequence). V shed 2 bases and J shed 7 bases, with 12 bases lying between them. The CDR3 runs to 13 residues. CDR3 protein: CASSYPPKGEQYF. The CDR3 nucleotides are TGTGCCAGCAGTTACCCCCCAAAGGGAGAGCAGTACTTC.

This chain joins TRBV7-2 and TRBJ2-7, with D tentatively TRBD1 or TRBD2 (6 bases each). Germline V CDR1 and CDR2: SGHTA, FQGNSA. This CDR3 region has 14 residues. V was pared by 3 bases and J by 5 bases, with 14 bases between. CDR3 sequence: CASSFQGTSNEQYF. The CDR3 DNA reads TGTGCCAGCAGCTTCCAGGGGACTTCCAACGAGCAGTACTTC.

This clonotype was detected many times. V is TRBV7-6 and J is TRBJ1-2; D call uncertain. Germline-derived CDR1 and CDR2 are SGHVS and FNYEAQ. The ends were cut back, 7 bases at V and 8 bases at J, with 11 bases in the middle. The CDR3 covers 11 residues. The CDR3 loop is CASTNGRGYTF. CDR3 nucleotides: TGTGCCAGCACCAACGGGCGAGGCTACACCTTC. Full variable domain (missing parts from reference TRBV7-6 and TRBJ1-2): GAGVSQSPRYKVTKRGQDVALRCDPISGHVSLYWYRQALGQGPEFLTYFNYEAQQDKSGLPNDRFSAERPEGSISTLTIQRTEQRDSAMYRCASTNGRGYTFGSGTRLTVV.

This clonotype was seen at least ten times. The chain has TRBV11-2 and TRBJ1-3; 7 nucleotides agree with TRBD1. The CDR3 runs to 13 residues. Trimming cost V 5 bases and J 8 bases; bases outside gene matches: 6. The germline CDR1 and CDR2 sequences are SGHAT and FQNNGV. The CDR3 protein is CASSLRDRHTIYF. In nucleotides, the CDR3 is TGTGCCAGCAGCCTCAGGGACAGACACACCATATATTTT.

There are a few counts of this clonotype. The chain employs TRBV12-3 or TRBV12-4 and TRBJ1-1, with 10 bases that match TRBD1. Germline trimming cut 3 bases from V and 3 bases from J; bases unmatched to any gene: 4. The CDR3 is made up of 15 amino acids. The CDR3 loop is CASSLGTGVYTEAFF. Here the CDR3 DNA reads TGTGCCAGCAGTTTGGGGACAGGGGTGTACACTGAAGCTTTCTTT.

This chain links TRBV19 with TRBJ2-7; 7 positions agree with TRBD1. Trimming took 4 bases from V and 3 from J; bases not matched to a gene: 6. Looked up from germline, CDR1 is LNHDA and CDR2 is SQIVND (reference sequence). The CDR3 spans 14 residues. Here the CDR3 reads CASSTRQGGYEQYF. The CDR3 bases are TGTGCCAGTAGTACAAGACAGGGTGGCTACGAGCAGTACTTC. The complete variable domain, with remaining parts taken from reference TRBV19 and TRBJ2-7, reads DGGITQSPKYLFRKEGQNVTLSCEQNLNHDAMYWYRQDPGQGLRLIYYSQIVNDFQKGDIAEGYSVSREKKESFPLTVTSAQKNPTAFYLCASSTRQGGYEQYFGPGTRLTVT.

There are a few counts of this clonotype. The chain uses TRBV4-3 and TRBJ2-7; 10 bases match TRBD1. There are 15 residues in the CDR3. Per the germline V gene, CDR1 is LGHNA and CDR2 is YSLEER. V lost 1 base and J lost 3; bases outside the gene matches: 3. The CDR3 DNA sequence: TGCGCCAGCAGCCAAGCCGGGACAGGGGTCTACGAGCAGTACTTC. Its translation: CASSQAGTGVYEQYF.

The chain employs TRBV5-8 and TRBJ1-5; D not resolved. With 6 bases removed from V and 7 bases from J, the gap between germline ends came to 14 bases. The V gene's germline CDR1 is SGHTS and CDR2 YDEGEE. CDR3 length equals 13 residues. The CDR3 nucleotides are TGTGCCAGCACCCAAGCGGTTGGGCAGCCCCAGCATTTT. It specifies CASTQAVGQPQHF.

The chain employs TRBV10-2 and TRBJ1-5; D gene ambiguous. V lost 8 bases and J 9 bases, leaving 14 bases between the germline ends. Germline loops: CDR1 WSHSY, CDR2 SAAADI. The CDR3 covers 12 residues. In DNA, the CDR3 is TGCGCCAGCGCGGGAGTCGGCGGGCCCCAGCATTTT. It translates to CASAGVGGPQHF.

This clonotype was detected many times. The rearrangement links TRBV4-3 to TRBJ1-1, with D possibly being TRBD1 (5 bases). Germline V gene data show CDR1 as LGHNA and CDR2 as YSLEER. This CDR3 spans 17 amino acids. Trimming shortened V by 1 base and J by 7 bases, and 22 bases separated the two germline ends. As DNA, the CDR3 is TGCGCCAGCAGCCAAGGGGACGGCTTGCAGATTAATAGTGAAGCTTTCTTT. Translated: CASSQGDGLQINSEAFF.

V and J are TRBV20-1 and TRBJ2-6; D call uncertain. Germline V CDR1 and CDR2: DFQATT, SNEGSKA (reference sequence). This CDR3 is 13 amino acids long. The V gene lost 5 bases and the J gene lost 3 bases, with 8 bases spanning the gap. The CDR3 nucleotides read TGCAGTGCTGGGTATTATGGGGCCAACGTCCTGACTTTC. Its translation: CSAGYYGANVLTF.

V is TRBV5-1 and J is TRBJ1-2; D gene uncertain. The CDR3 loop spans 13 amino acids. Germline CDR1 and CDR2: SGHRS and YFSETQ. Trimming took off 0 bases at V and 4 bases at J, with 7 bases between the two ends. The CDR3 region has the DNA TGCGCCAGCAGCTTGGCCGCCAGCTATGGCTACACCTTC. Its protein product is CASSLAASYGYTF.

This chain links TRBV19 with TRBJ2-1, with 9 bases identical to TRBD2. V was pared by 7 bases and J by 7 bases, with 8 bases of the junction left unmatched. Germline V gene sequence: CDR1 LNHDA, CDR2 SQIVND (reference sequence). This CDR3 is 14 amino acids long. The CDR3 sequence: CASTKAGGWNEQFF. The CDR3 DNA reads TGTGCCAGTACAAAGGCGGGAGGGTGGAATGAGCAGTTCTTC.

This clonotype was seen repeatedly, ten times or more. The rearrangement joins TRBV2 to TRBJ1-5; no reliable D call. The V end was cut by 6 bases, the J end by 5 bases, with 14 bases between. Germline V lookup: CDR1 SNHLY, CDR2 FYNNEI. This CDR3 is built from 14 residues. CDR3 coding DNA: TGTGCCAGCAGCCAGGCGGTTAATCATCAGCCCCAGCATTTT. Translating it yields CASSQAVNHQPQHF.

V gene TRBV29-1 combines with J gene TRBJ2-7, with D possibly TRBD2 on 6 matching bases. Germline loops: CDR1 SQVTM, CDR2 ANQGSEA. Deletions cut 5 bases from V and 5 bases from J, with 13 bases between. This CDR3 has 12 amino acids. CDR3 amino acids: CSVRGVVDEQYF. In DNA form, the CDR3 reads TGCAGCGTTCGCGGGGTAGTCGACGAGCAGTACTTC.

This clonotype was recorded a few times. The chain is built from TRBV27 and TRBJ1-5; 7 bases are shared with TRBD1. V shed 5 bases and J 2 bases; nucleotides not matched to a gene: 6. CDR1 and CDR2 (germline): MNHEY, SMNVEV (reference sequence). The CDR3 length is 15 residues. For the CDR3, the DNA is TGTGCCAGCAGTCTAAGACAGGGAGGCAATCAGCCCCAGCATTTT. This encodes CASSLRQGGNQPQHF.

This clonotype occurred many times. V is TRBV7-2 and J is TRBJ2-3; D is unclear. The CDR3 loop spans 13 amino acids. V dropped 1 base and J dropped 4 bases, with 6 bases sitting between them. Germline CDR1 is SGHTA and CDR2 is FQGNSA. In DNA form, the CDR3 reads TGTGCCAGCAGCTTAGGACTGGCAGATACGCAGTATTTT. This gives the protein CASSLGLADTQYF.

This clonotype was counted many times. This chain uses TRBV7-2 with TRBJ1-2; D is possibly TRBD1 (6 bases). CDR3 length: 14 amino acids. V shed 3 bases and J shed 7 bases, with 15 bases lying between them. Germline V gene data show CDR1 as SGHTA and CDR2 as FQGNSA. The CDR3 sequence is CASSFRGAFRGYTF. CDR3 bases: TGTGCCAGCAGCTTCAGGGGTGCCTTTCGTGGCTACACCTTC.

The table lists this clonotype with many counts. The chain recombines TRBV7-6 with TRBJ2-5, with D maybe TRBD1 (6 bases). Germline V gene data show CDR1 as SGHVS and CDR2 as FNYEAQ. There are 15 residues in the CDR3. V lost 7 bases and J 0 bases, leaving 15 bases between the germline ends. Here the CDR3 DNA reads TGTGCCAGCAAGCCGGGACAAGAGTACCAAGAGACCCAGTACTTC. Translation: CASKPGQEYQETQYF.

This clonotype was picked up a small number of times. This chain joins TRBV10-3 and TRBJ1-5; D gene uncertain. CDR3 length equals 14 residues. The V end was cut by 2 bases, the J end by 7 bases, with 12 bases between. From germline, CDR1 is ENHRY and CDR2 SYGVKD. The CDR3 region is CAISEEAVSQPQHF. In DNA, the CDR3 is TGTGCCATCAGTGAGGAGGCAGTTTCACAGCCCCAGCATTTT.

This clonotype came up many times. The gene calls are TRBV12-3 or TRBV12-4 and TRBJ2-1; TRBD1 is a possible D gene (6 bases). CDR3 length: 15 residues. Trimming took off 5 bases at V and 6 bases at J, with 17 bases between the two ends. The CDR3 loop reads CASSPQGWSTNEQFF. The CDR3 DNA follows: TGTGCCAGCAGTCCCCAGGGGTGGAGTACCAATGAGCAGTTCTTC.

This chain's CDR3 is CASSIVAARGLGQPQHF. The CDR3 coding sequence is TGTGCCAGTAGTATAGTAGCTGCCAGGGGCCTCGGGCAGCCCCAGCATTTT. The V gene is TRBV19, the J gene TRBJ1-5; D perhaps matches TRBD1 (6 bases). From germline, CDR1 is LNHDA and CDR2 SQIVND (reference sequence). CDR3 length: 17 amino acids. Trimming shortened V by 1 base and J by 7 bases, and 20 bases separated the two germline ends.

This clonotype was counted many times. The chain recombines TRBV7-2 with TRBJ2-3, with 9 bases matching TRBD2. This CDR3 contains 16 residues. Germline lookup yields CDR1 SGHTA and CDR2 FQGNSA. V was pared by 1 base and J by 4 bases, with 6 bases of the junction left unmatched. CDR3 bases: TGTGCCAGCAGCTTAGGCGGGCGGGGGGGCCCAGATACGCAGTATTTT. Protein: CASSLGGRGGPDTQYF. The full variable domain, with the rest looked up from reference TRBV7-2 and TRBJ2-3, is GAGVSQSPSNKVTEKGKDVELRCDPISGHTALYWYRQSLGQGLEFLIYFQGNSAPDKSGLPSDRFSAERTGGSVSTLTIQRTQQEDSAVYLCASSLGGRGGPDTQYFGPGTRLTVL.